Below, 9 T cell receptor beta chains from the same sample are listed, as sequenced in a study of T cell changes during pregnancy in multiple sclerosis. Here immunoSEQ multiplex PCR was the method, and the copy in TCRdb shows in-frame clones only, minus some. The table shows 65,000 to 90,000 clones, with about 92% occurring only once. Material: peripheral blood, obtained in the third trimester of pregnancy. The receptor source for this set is a female donor in good health, enrolled as a control in a pregnancy study.

The V and J genes are TRBV9 and TRBJ2-5, with 8 bases matching TRBD1. The CDR3 extends over 15 amino acids. Germline V gives CDR1 SGDLS, CDR2 YYNGEE. Losses at the gene ends were 0 bases for V and 4 bases for J; bases not matched to a gene: 5. The CDR3 region is CASSVGQGARETQYF. The CDR3 nucleotides are TGTGCCAGCAGCGTAGGGCAGGGGGCGAGAGAGACCCAGTACTTC.

The chain carries TRBV18 and TRBJ1-1; the match to TRBD1 covers 7 bases. The CDR3 spans 14 residues. Germline V gene lookup returns CDR1 KGHSH and CDR2 LQKENI. J was trimmed by 5 bases and V by 2 bases; bases with no gene match: 5. The CDR3 region is CASSPETGRTEAFF. CDR3 nucleotides: TGTGCCAGCTCACCAGAGACAGGGAGGACTGAAGCTTTCTTT.

The CDR3 region is CATSRDRGFSGANVLTF. The CDR3 DNA reads TGTGCCACCAGCAGAGATAGAGGTTTTTCTGGGGCCAACGTCCTGACTTTC. The J gene is TRBJ2-6, the V gene TRBV15; the D is unclear. The CDR3 is 17 residues long. Germline V gives CDR1 LNHNV, CDR2 YYDKDF (reference sequence). V was shortened by 0 bases and J by 1 base, with 10 bases between the two germline ends.

CDR3 DNA: TGTGCCAGCAGTATCCGACAGGATAACTATGGCTACACCTTC. Protein: CASSIRQDNYGYTF. The rearrangement uses TRBV6-5 and TRBJ1-2; possible D gene TRBD1, 6 bases. Germline values: CDR1 MNHEY, CDR2 SVGAGI. V was trimmed by 5 bases and J by 1 base, leaving 11 bases between them. The CDR3 contains 14 residues.

This chain uses TRBV28 with TRBJ2-7; D possibly corresponds to TRBD2 (5 bases). The CDR3 sequence is 11 residues long. Germline CDR1 reads MDHEN; CDR2 reads SYDVKM. Between the trimmed V and J ends, which lost 6 bases and 3 bases, there was a span of 6 bases. The CDR3 region is CASRGSYEQYF. CDR3 nucleotides: TGTGCCAGCAGGGGGAGCTACGAGCAGTACTTC.

The chain has TRBV6-1 and TRBJ2-2; D is possibly TRBD1 (5 bases). This CDR3 is 14 amino acids long. The V gene's germline CDR1 is MNHNS and CDR2 SASEGT. V lost 4 bases, J lost 3 bases, and 9 bases lay in between. CDR3 bases: TGTGCCAGCAGTGGGGGCGCGGACACCGGGGAGCTGTTTTTT. This gives the protein CASSGGADTGELFF.

The rearrangement uses TRBV5-1 and TRBJ2-5; TRBD2 agrees at 13 bases. Germline CDR1 and CDR2: SGHRS and YFSETQ. There are 17 residues in the CDR3. The V segment lost 1 base and the J segment 5 bases; nucleotides outside the gene matches: 8. The CDR3 protein is CASSLPTTTSGGETQYF. CDR3 coding DNA: TGCGCCAGCAGCTTGCCGACGACGACTAGCGGGGGGGAGACCCAGTACTTC.

This clone was observed a few times. The gene calls are TRBV11-2 and TRBJ2-7; 8 bases align to TRBD1. V lost 5 bases, J lost 13 bases, and 16 bases stayed unmatched. This CDR3 has 14 amino acids. Germline CDR1 and CDR2: SGHAT and FQNNGV. DNA for the CDR3: TGTGCCAGCAGCCCCACCAACACAGGGGGAGCGTTATACTTC. Translated: CASSPTNTGGALYF.

The chain joins TRBV29-1 to TRBJ2-7; 7 nucleotides align to TRBD1. The V and J ends lost 7 bases and 5 bases, in that order; junction bases with no gene match: 2. The CDR3 has 10 residues. CDR1 SQVTM and CDR2 ANQGSEA come from the germline V gene. Here the CDR3 reads CSGGTDEQYF. CDR3 sequence (DNA): TGCAGCGGGGGGACAGACGAGCAGTACTTC.